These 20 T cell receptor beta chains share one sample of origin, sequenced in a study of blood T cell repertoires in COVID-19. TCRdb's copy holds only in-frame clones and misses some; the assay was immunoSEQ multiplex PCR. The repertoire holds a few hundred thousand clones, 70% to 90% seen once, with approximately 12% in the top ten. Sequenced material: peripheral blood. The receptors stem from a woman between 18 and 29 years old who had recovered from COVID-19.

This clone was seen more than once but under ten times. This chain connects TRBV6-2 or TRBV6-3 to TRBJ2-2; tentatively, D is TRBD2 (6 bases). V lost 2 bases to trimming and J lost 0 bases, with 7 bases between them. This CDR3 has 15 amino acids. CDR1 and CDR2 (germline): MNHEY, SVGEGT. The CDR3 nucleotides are TGTGCCAGCAGTTACGGGGGGACGAACACCGGGGAGCTGTTTTTT. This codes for CASSYGGTNTGELFF.

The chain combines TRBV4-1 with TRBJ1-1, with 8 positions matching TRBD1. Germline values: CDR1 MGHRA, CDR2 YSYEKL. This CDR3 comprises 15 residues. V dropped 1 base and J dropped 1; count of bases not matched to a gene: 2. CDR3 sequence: CASSQVGTGNTEAFF. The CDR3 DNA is TGCGCCAGCAGCCAAGTTGGGACAGGGAACACTGAAGCTTTCTTT.

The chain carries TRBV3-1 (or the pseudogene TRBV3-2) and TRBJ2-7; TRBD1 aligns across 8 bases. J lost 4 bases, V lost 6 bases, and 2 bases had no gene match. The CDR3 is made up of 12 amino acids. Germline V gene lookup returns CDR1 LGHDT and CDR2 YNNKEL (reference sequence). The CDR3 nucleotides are TGTGCCAGCAGTCGGGACAGGTACGAGCAGTACTTC. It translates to CASSRDRYEQYF.

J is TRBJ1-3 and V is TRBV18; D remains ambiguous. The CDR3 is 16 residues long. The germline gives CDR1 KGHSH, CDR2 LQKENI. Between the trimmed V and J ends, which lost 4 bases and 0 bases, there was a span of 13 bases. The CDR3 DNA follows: TGTGCCAGCTCACGGCCGCAGGATCCCTCTGGAAACACCATATATTTT. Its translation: CASSRPQDPSGNTIYF.

For the CDR3, the DNA is TGTGCCAGCAGCTTGGCGAGCCGGAGGGAAGAGACCCAGTACTTC. It yields the protein CASSLASRREETQYF. This chain links TRBV5-4 with TRBJ2-5; a possible D gene is TRBD2 (6 bases). CDR3 length equals 15 residues. V gave up 0 bases and J gave up 3 bases, with 12 bases separating them. Germline assignment: CDR1 SGHNT and CDR2 YYREEE (reference sequence).

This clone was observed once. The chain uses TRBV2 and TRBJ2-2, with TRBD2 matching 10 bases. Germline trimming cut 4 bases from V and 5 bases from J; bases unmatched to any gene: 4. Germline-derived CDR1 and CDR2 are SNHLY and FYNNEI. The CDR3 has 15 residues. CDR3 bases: TGTGCCAGCAGTGGGACTAGCGGAGCAACCGGGGAGCTGTTTTTT. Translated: CASSGTSGATGELFF.

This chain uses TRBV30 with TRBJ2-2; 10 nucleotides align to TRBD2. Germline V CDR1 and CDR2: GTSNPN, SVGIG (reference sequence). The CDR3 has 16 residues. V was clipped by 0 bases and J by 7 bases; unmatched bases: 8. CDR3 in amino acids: CAWSVLASGSYGELFF. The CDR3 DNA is TGTGCCTGGAGTGTTTTGGCTAGCGGGAGTTACGGGGAGCTGTTTTTT.

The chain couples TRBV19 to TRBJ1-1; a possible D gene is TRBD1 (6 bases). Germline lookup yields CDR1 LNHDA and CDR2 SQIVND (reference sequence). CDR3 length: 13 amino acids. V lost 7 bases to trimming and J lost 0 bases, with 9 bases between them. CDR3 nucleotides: TGTGCCAGTACCGGACAGATGAACACTGAAGCTTTCTTT. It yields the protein CASTGQMNTEAFF.

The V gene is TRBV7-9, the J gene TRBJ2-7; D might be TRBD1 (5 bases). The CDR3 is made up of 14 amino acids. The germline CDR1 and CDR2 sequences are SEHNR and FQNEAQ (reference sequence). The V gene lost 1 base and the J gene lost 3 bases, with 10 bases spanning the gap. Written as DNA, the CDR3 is TGTGCCAGCAGCTTAGAGGGGCAGGGCTACGAGCAGTACTTC. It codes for CASSLEGQGYEQYF.

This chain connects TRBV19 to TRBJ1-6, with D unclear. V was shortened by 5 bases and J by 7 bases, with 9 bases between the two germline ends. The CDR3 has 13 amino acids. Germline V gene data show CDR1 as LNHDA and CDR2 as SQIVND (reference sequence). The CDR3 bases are TGTGCCAGTAGTTTGGTTCGGAATTCACCCCTCCACTTT. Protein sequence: CASSLVRNSPLHF.

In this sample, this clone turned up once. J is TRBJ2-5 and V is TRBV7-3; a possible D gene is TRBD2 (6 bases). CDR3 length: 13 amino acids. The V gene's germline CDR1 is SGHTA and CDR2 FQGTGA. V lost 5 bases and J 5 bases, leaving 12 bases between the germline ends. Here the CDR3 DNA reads TGTGCCAGCAGCCTCGGAGGGGTCGAGACCCAGTACTTC. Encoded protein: CASSLGGVETQYF.

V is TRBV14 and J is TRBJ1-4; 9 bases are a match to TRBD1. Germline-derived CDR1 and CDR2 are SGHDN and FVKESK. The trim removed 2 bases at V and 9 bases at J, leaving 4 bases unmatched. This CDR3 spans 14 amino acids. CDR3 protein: CASSQWDRDQKLFF. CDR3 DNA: TGTGCCAGCAGCCAATGGGACAGGGACCAAAAACTGTTTTTT.

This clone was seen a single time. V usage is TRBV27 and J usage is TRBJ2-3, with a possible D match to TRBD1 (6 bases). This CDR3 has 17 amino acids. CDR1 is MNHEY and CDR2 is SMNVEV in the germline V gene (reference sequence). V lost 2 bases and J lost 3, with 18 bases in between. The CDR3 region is CASSLMTGEAVTDTQYF. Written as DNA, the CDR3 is TGTGCCAGCAGTTTAATGACAGGCGAGGCGGTAACAGATACGCAGTATTTT.

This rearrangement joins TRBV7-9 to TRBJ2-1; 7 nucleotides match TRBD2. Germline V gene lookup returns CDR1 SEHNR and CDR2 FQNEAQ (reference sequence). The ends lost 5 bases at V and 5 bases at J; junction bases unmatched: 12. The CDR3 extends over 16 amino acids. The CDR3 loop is CASSLAAGAVDNEQFF. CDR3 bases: TGTGCCAGCAGCCTGGCGGCGGGAGCGGTCGACAATGAGCAGTTCTTC.

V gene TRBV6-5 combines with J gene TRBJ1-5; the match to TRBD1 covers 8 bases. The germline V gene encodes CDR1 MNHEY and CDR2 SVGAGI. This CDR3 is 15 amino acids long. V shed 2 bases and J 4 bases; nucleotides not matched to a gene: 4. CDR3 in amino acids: CASSYGQGQNQPQHF. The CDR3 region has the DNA TGTGCCAGCAGTTACGGACAGGGTCAAAATCAGCCCCAGCATTTT.

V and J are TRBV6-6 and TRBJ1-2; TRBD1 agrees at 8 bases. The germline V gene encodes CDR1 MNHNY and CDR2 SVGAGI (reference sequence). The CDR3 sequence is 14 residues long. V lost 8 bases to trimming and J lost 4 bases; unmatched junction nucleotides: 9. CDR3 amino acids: CASDRTGNAYGYTF. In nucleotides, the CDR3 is TGTGCCAGCGACCGGACAGGGAACGCCTATGGCTACACCTTC.

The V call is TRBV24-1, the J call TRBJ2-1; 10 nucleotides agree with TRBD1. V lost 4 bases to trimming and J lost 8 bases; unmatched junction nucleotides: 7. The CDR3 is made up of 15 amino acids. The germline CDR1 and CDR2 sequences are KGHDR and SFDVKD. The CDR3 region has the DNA TGTGCCACCAGTGACAGGGGACAGGGGATGGATGAGCAGTTCTTC. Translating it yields CATSDRGQGMDEQFF.

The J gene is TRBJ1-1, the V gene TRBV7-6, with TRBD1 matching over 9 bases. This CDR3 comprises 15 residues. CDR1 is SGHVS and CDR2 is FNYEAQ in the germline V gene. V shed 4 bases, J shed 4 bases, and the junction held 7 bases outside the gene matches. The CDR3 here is CASSSPGTGSTEAFF. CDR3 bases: TGTGCCAGCAGCTCACCCGGGACAGGGTCCACTGAAGCTTTCTTT.

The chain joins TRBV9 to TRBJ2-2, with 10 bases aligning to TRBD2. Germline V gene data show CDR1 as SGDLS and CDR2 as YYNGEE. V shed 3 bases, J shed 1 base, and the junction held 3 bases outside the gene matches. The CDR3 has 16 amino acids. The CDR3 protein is CASSGTSGMNTGELFF. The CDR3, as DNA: TGTGCCAGCAGCGGTACTAGCGGGATGAACACCGGGGAGCTGTTTTTT.

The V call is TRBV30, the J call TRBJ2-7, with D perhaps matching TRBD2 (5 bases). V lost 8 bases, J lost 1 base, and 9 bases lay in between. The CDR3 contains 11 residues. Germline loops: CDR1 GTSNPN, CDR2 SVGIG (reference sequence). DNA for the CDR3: TGTGCCGGAGGCCAGTCCTACGAGCAGTACTTC. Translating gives CAGGQSYEQYF.